This TCR beta chain was captured by sequencing in a study of tumor and adjacent non-tumor tissue in lung cancer. Study results and limitations: Significantly higher TCR diversity was found in tumor than normal lung.

With respect to this clonotype: Antigen: not known. This may be a read error: a much more frequent sequence differs by one nucleotide.

The CDR3 totals 16 residues. V was trimmed by 6 bases and J by 0 bases, leaving 15 bases between them. CDR1 is MNHEY, CDR2 SVGAGI, per germline. RNA was extracted from bulk tissue without any cell sorting. Three rounds of nested PCR, following a modified ARM-PCR protocol, produced the TCRbeta library. TCRdb reprocessed the multiplex PCR reads with MiXCR, giving one entry per CDR3 protein. The table records some 100,000 distinct CDR3 sequences, 60% to 80% of them present only once. Material for sequencing was lung tumor tissue. The rearrangement uses TRBV6-5 and TRBJ1-5; D is ambiguous. The clonotype originates from a woman aged 55-69 years with non-small cell lung cancer. CDR3 coding DNA: TGTGCCAGCAGGGCCGATTGGTGCAGTAGCAATCAGCCCCAGCATTTT. It specifies CASRADWCSSNQPQHF.